This T cell receptor beta chain derives from a study of blood T cell repertoires in COVID-19. Turning to the study itself: In each case, the material was cDNA or gDNA derived from T cells, B-cell-depleted T cells, or PBMCs.

As originally analysed: Estimates of nucleated cell counts were drawn from the amplification of reference gene primers. Clones were read by immunoSEQ multiplex PCR, and TCRdb kept only the in-frame ones, dropping some. The V and J calls and clone size were taken over from that table, and D and trimming were inferred from the DNA. The sample comprises 200,000 to 250,000 clones, roughly 81% of which are singletons, and around 0.97% rests with the top ten. The sequencing sample was made of peripheral blood. The sequence derives from a man in his forties with acute or convalescent COVID-19.

The CDR3 bases are TGTGCCAGTAGTAGGACAGGGGTCGGGAATCAGCCCCAGCATTTT. Translating gives CASSRTGVGNQPQHF. V usage is TRBV19 and J usage is TRBJ1-5, with 9 bases fitting TRBD1. V gave up 4 bases and J gave up 4 bases; unmatched junction bases: 5. Germline V gives CDR1 LNHDA, CDR2 SQIVND (reference sequence). The length of the CDR3 is 15 residues. The variable domain in full, with the rest retrieved from reference TRBV19 and TRBJ1-5, is DGGITQSPKYLFRKEGQNVTLSCEQNLNHDAMYWYRQDPGQGLRLIYYSQIVNDFQKGDIAEGYSVSREKKESFPLTVTSAQKNPTAFYLCASSRTGVGNQPQHFGDGTRLSIL.